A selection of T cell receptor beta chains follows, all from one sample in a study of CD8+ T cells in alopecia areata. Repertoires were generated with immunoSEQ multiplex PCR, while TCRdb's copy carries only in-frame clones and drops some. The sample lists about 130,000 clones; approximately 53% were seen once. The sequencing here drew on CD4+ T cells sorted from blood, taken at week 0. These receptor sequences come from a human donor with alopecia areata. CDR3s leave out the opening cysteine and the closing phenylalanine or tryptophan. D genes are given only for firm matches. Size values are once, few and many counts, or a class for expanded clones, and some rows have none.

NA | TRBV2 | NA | ASGTSYEQY
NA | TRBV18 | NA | ASSPQGGGSGNTIY
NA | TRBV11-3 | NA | ASGVGRTGELF
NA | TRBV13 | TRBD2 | ASRLAGYNEQF
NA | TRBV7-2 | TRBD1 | ASSSQGLPYEQY
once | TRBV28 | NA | ASSLPGNIETQY
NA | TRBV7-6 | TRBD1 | ASSLAQGHTEAF
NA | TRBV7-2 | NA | ASSLDPGEQF
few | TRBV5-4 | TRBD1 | ASSLADRENTEAF
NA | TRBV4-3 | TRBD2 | ASSQDRRSSGTYYNEQF
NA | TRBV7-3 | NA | ASSLRQDETQY
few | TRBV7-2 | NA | ASSLGVIEQY
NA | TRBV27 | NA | ASSLSGGYEQY
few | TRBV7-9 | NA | ASSADMNTEAF
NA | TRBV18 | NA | ASSPPNRDGYT
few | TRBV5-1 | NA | ASSPLSLGGNTEAF
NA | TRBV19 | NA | ASRMLDSANVLT
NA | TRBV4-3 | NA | ASSQEWGGGLDTQY
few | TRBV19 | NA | ASSTNLGNVIGEQF
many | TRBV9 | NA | ASSVTGSETQY
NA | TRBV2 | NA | ASSVERVSGANVLT
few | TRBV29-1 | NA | SVIQNYGYT
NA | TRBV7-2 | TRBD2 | ASSLRSPTSGWSEQY
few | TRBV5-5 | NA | ASSSLGPAVYEQY
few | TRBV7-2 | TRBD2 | ASSRVTSGSSYNEQF
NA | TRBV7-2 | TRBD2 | ASSLLTSLEQY